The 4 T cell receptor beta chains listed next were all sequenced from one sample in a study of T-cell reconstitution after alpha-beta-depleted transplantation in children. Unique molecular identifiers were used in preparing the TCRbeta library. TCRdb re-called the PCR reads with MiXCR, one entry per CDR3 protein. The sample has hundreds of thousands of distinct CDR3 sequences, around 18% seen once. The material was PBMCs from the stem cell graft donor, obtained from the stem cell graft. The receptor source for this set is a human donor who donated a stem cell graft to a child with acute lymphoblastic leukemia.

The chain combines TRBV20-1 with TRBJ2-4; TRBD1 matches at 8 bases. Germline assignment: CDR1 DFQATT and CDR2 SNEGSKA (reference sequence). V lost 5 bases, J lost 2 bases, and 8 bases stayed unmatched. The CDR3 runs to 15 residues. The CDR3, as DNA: TGCAGTGCTTACGACAGGGGAGGTTCCAAAAACATTCAGTACTTC. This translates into CSAYDRGGSKNIQYF.

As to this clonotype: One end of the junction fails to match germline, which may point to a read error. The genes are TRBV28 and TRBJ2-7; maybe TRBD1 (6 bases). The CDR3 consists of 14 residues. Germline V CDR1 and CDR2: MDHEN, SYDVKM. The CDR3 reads CASILQGWSYEQYF. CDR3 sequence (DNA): TGTGCCAGCATTTTACAGGGTTGGTCCTACGAGCAGTACTTC.

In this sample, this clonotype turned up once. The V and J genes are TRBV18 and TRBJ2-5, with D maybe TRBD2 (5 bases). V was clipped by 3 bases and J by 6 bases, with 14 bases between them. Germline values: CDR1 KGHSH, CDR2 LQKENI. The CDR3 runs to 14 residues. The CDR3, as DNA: TGTGCCAGCTCACCCACAGAGGACTTAAAGACCCAGTACTTC. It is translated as CASSPTEDLKTQYF.

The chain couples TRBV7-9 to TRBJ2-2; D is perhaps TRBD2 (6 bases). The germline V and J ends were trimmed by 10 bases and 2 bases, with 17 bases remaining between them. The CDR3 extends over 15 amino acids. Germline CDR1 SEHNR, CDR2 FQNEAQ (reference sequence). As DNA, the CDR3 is TGTGCCACCTACTGGGGGGTCCTCAACACCGGGGAGCTGTTTTTT. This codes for CATYWGVLNTGELFF.